In its sample, the clone carrying this T cell receptor (beta chain) was seen many times. TCR alpha and TCR beta cDNA libraries carrying sample barcodes and UMIs came from 5'RACE with constant-segment primers. MiXCR, applied by TCRdb to the 5' RACE reads, yields one record per CDR3 protein. The sample records about 560,000 distinct CDR3 sequences, approximately 15% being singletons. The CDR3 contains 17 residues. With V trimmed by 1 base and J by 8 bases, 11 bases remained unmatched. Looked up from germline, CDR1 is SGHTA and CDR2 is FQGNSA. These data originate in a study of T-cell memory formation after mild COVID-19.

The sample taken for sequencing was PBMCs or a T cell subset sorted from them (not recorded which). The source of this sequence is an adult woman who had mild COVID-19 (a few samples of this study predate the infection). Cell type and time point are not known. This chain uses TRBV7-2 with TRBJ2-1; 10 bases map to TRBD2. The CDR3 here is CASSLGPLAGGRYEQFF. In DNA, the CDR3 is TGTGCCAGCAGCTTAGGCCCGTTAGCGGGAGGTAGGTATGAGCAGTTCTTC.